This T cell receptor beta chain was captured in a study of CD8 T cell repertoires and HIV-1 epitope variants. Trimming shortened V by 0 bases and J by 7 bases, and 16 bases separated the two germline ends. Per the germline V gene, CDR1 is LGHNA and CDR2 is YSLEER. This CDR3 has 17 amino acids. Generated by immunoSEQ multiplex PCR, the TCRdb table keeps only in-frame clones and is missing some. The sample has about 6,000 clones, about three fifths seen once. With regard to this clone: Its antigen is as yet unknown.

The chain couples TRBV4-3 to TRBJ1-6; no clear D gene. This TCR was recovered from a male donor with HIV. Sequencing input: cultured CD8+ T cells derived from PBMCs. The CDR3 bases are TGCGCCAGCAGCCAAGATGTAACCTTAGGGTGGAATTCACCCCTCCACTTT. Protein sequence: CASSQDVTLGWNSPLHF.